These 10 T cell receptor beta chains originate from one sample sequenced in a study of PD-1 blockade in mismatch repair-deficient tumors. Method: immunoSEQ multiplex PCR; TCRdb's copy keeps in-frame clones and lacks some. The sample includes about 120,000 clones, about 86% of them seen just once. The source material was peripheral blood, sampled 44 weeks after starting pembrolizumab. These receptors were taken from an adult with mismatch repair-deficient cancer.

The V gene is TRBV21-1, the J gene TRBJ2-3; no check of the table's D call, TRBD2, against the DNA was made. TRBV21-1 is a known pseudogene. The CDR3 spans 16 residues. The CDR3 here is CASSNEEREFEDTQYF. The CDR3 DNA reads as TGTGCCAGCAGCAATGAGGAGCGGGAGTTCGAGGATACGCAGTATTTT.

The gene calls are TRBV28 and TRBJ1-4; D gene ambiguous. Trimming took 6 bases from V and 5 from J, leaving 13 bases between them. CDR1 MDHEN and CDR2 SYDVKM come from the germline V gene. The CDR3 loop spans 14 amino acids. Here the CDR3 reads CASSPTVQNEKLFF. CDR3 DNA: TGTGCCAGCAGCCCAACGGTACAGAATGAAAAACTGTTTTTT.

The chain links TRBV9 to TRBJ2-7, with TRBD2 as a possible D gene (5 bases). The CDR3 is 14 residues long. Trimming pared 1 base from V and 2 bases from J, leaving 10 bases between. Germline V gene lookup returns CDR1 SGDLS and CDR2 YYNGEE. The CDR3 protein is CASSVRAETYEQYF. CDR3 bases: TGTGCCAGCAGCGTACGAGCGGAGACCTACGAGCAGTACTTC.

The genes are TRBV5-5 and TRBJ2-5; TRBD2 aligns across 11 bases. The CDR3 runs 17 residues. Trimming took 0 bases from V and 2 from J; bases not matched to a gene: 6. The germline CDR1 and CDR2 sequences are SGHKS and YYEKEE (reference sequence). The CDR3 loop is CASSLDWLAGGQETQYF. CDR3 sequence (DNA): TGTGCCAGCAGCTTGGATTGGCTAGCGGGAGGTCAAGAGACCCAGTACTTC.

The chain has TRBV28 and TRBJ2-7; no firm D call. The CDR3 is 15 residues long. Per germline, CDR1 MDHEN and CDR2 SYDVKM. Trimming removed 3 bases at V and 0 bases at J, with 12 bases between. The CDR3 loop reads CASSFDGTSSYEQYF. The CDR3 DNA is TGTGCCAGCAGTTTTGACGGCACGAGCTCCTACGAGCAGTACTTC.

The V call is TRBV2, the J call TRBJ1-5, with 9 bases identical to TRBD1. The CDR3 length is 14 residues. V lost 6 bases, J lost 6 bases, and 6 bases stayed unmatched. The germline V gene encodes CDR1 SNHLY and CDR2 FYNNEI. This CDR3 reads CASRDRQGGQPQHF. CDR3 nucleotide sequence: TGTGCCAGCAGAGACAGACAGGGGGGTCAGCCCCAGCATTTT. Together with reference TRBV2 and TRBJ1-5, the CDR3 gives the full variable domain: EPEVTQTPSHQVTQMGQEVILRCVPISNHLYFYWYRQILGQKVEFLVSFYNNEISEKSEIFDDQFSVERPDGSNFTLKIRSTKLEDSAMYFCASRDRQGGQPQHFGDGTRLSIL.

This rearrangement joins TRBV29-1 to TRBJ2-3; D is uncertain. CDR3 length: 12 residues. Germline assignment: CDR1 SQVTM and CDR2 ANQGSEA. The V gene lost 4 bases and the J gene lost 0 bases, with 5 bases spanning the gap. CDR3 residues: CSVAQSTDTQYF. The CDR3 coding sequence is TGCAGCGTTGCCCAGAGCACAGATACGCAGTATTTT.

The V gene is TRBV19, the J gene TRBJ2-2; 7 nucleotides line up with TRBD1. The CDR3 runs 15 residues. In germline, CDR1 is LNHDA, CDR2 SQIVND (reference sequence). V dropped 6 bases and J dropped 4; count of bases not matched to a gene: 8. Here the CDR3 reads CASRNSGGGTGELFF. CDR3 bases: TGTGCCAGTAGGAACTCAGGGGGTGGCACCGGGGAGCTGTTTTTT.

V usage is TRBV14 and J usage is TRBJ2-1; no firm D call. Germline V lookup: CDR1 SGHDN, CDR2 FVKESK. V lost 1 base, J lost 4 bases, and 17 bases lay in between. The length of the CDR3 is 17 residues. CDR3 in DNA: TGTGCCAGCAGCCAAGTCACCCACAGCTATCCTTACAATGAGCAGTTCTTC. Translation: CASSQVTHSYPYNEQFF. Combining the CDR3 with reference TRBV14 and TRBJ2-1 gives the whole variable domain EAGVTQFPSHSVIEKGQTVTLRCDPISGHDNLYWYRRVMGKEIKFLLHFVKESKQDESGMPNNRFLAERTGGTYSTLKVQPAELEDSGVYFCASSQVTHSYPYNEQFFGPGTRLTVL.

The V gene is TRBV4-3, the J gene TRBJ2-2; a weak D match, TRBD2 (5 bases). The V end lost 1 base, the J end lost 6 bases, and 12 bases lay between the germline ends. The CDR3 covers 15 residues. Germline V gene sequence: CDR1 LGHNA, CDR2 YSLEER. Here the CDR3 reads CASSQGRSGSGELFF. DNA for the CDR3: TGCGCCAGCAGCCAAGGGAGGTCCGGGTCCGGGGAGCTGTTTTTT.